Following are 9 T cell receptor beta chains from one sample sequenced in a study of early T cells in non-severe SARS-CoV-2 infection. Via MiXCR, TCRdb re-called the 5' RACE reads, giving one row per CDR3 protein. The sample has about 64,000 distinct CDR3 sequences, around 12% seen once. This specimen consisted of whole blood, obtained at baseline. These receptors came from an adult who was a healthcare worker with PCR-confirmed SARS-CoV-2 infection or an uninfected control (not recorded which).

CDR3 protein: CASSWYQETQYF. In DNA form, the CDR3 reads TGCGCCAGCAGCTGGTACCAAGAGACCCAGTACTTC. V is TRBV5-1 and J is TRBJ2-5; D ambiguous. CDR3 length equals 12 residues. V lost 3 bases to trimming and J lost 0 bases, with 3 bases between them. Germline CDR1 and CDR2: SGHRS and YFSETQ.

The chain carries TRBV12-3 or TRBV12-4 and TRBJ2-1, with D perhaps matching TRBD1 or TRBD2 (5 bases each). The CDR3 extends over 14 amino acids. V dropped 5 bases and J dropped 4 bases, with 12 bases sitting between them. In DNA, the CDR3 is TGTGCCAGCAGTGCCGGGACCGCATACAATGAGCAGTTCTTC. Translation gives CASSAGTAYNEQFF.

This clonotype was seen a handful of times. The chain joins TRBV28 to TRBJ2-7; a weak D match, TRBD1 (6 bases). V was cut by 5 bases and J by 3 bases, with 11 bases left in between. This CDR3 comprises 13 residues. CDR1 is MDHEN and CDR2 is SYDVKM in the germline V gene. The CDR3 DNA follows: TGTGCCAGCAGTGCAGGGGTTCGCTACGAGCAGTACTTC. Its translation: CASSAGVRYEQYF.

The chain uses TRBV12-3 or TRBV12-4 and TRBJ2-1; 8 nucleotides align to TRBD2. V lost 2 bases, J lost 0 bases, and 9 bases stayed unmatched. The CDR3 is 18 residues long. The CDR3 loop is CASSLPLAGGSSYNEQFF. CDR3 DNA sequence: TGTGCCAGCAGTTTACCACTCGCGGGGGGTAGCTCCTACAATGAGCAGTTCTTC.

As regards this clonotype: As the CDR3 is not closed by the conserved phenylalanine or tryptophan, this likely results from a read error. The chain uses TRBV12-3 or TRBV12-4 and TRBJ2-3; 9 nucleotides align to TRBD2. Trimming took 7 bases from V and 4 from J; bases not matched to a gene: 6. The CDR3 runs 14 residues. Written as DNA, the CDR3 is TGTGCCAGCACCCTAGCGGGGACGGCAGATACGCAGTATTAT. This translates into CASTLAGTADTQYY.

The genes are TRBV4-3 and TRBJ2-1; 10 bases are a match to TRBD2. The CDR3 covers 16 residues. The V gene's germline CDR1 is LGHNA and CDR2 YSLEER. Trimming at V came to 0 bases and at J to 1 base, leaving 0 bases not matched to a gene. CDR3 region: CASSQDSGRSYNEQFF. Written as DNA, the CDR3 is TGCGCCAGCAGCCAAGATAGCGGGAGGTCCTACAATGAGCAGTTCTTC.

This clonotype was detected a few times. The J gene is TRBJ1-3, the V gene TRBV9, with no clear D. The germline CDR1 and CDR2 sequences are SGDLS and YYNGEE. This CDR3 comprises 12 residues. Trimming pared 0 bases from V and 8 bases from J, leaving 6 bases between. The CDR3 here is CASSVASDTIYF. The CDR3 region has the DNA TGTGCCAGCAGCGTAGCGAGTGACACCATATATTTT.

This clonotype has just a few counts. The CDR3 nucleotides read TGTGCCAGCTCACCCAACCCGACAGGGGTTGAGCAGTACTTC. Amino acid sequence: CASSPNPTGVEQYF. The rearrangement uses TRBV18 and TRBJ2-7; 8 bases match TRBD1. Germline V lookup: CDR1 KGHSH, CDR2 LQKENI. The CDR3 sequence is 14 residues long. Trimming at V came to 3 bases and at J to 7 bases, leaving 8 bases not matched to a gene.

This clonotype was observed a handful of times. The genes are TRBV20-1 and TRBJ1-1; D possibly corresponds to TRBD1 (6 bases). The V end lost 2 bases, the J end lost 3 bases, and 10 bases lay between the germline ends. CDR3 length: 13 residues. Germline V CDR1 and CDR2: DFQATT, SNEGSKA (reference sequence). As DNA, the CDR3 is TGCAGTGCTAGACGCAACAGGGACACTGAAGCTTTCTTT. This codes for CSARRNRDTEAFF.